This T cell receptor beta chain was sequenced for a study of OX40 agonist ivuxolimab in advanced cancers. Study-level information: The treatment was a fully human IgG2 OX40 agonist, ivuxolimab. The study's findings and limits: Nonresponders included some who also had low normalized T-cell clonal expansion. CD8+ T cells showed, on average, more clonal expansion than CD4+ cells.

The CDR3 runs to 16 residues. Looked up from germline, CDR1 is SGHRS and CDR2 is YFSETQ. With 0 bases removed from V and 0 bases from J, the gap between germline ends came to 12 bases. TCRdb's table, derived via immunoSEQ multiplex PCR, lists solely in-frame clones and lacks some. The sample holds 70,000 to 75,000 clones, about 86% seen once. This clone was seen only a few times. Its antigen is currently unknown. Autoimmune disease history or systemic immunosuppression meant exclusion. This sample comprised CD4+ or CD8+ T cells sorted from blood, obtained in a trial of the OX40 agonist ivuxolimab. The source of this sequence is an adult with an advanced solid tumor such as melanoma, head and neck, liver or kidney cancer. The V gene is TRBV5-1, the J gene TRBJ1-2, with a weak D call TRBD1 (5 bases). The CDR3 nucleotides read TGCGCCAGCAGCTTGGCCCAGGGTACAGCTAACTATGGCTACACCTTC. It codes for CASSLAQGTANYGYTF.